This T cell receptor beta chain was sequenced for a study of T cells in Graves' hyperthyroidism and ophthalmopathy. There were TCR beta CDR3 regions amplified from RNA transcripts. In the first-round RT-PCR of the TCR CDR3, the HTBI primer set was used. MiXCR was run by TCRdb on the multiplex PCR reads, yielding one entry per CDR3 protein. The sample lists about 560,000 distinct CDR3 sequences; 16% were seen once. Findings and caveats of the study: In validation, the model predicted ophthalmopathy. These predictions came a median around 5.9 months before onset.

Trimming took 5 bases from V and 2 from J; bases not matched to a gene: 8. The CDR3 covers 15 residues. Germline V gene data show CDR1 as DFQATT and CDR2 as SNEGSKA (reference sequence). About this clonotype itself: The antigen remains unidentified.

This TCR derives from a woman aged 18-29 years with Graves' hyperthyroidism. The chain links TRBV20-1 to TRBJ2-3; 9 bases are shared with TRBD2. The sequenced material came from blood. The CDR3 nucleotides are TGCAGTGCTGGAATAGCGGGAGAATCCACAGATACGCAGTATTTT. This sequence encodes CSAGIAGESTDTQYF.